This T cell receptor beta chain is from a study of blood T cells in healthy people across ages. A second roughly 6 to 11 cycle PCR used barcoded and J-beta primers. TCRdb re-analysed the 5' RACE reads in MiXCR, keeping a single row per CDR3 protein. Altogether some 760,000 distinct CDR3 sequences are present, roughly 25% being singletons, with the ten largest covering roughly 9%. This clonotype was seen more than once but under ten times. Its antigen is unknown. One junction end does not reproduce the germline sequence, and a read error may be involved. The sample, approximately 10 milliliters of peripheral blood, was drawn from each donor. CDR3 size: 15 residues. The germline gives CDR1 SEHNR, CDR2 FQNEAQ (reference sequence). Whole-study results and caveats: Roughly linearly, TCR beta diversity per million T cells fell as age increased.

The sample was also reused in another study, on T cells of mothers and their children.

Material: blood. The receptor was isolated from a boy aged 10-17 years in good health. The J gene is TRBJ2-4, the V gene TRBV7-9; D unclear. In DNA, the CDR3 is TGCGCCAGCAGCTTAAATAGAGAAGTCAAAAACATTCAGTACTTC. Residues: CASSLNREVKNIQYF.